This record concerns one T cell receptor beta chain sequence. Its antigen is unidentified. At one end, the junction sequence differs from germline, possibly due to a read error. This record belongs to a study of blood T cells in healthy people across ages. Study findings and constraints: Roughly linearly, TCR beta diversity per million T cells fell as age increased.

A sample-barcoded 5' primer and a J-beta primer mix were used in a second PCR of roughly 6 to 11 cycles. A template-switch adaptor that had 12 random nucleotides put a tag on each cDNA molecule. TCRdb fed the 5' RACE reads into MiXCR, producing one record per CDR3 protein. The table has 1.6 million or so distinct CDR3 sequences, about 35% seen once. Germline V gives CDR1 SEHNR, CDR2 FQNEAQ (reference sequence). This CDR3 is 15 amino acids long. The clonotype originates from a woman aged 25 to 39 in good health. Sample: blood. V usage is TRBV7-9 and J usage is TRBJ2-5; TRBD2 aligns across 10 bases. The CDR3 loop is CAGSFPTSGEETQYF. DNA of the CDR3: TGTGCCGGCAGCTTCCCTACTAGCGGGGAAGAGACCCAGTACTTC.